This T cell receptor beta chain was identified during a study of T cells in tumors after PD-1 blockade. Study information: Daily vismodegib 150 mg continued in a subset of anti-PD-1-treated patients. Peripheral blood samples averaged roughly 40,000 unique clonotypes and around 120,000 templates. Study outcomes and limitations: Blood contained approximately 41% of the tumor's TCR clonotypes.

As for this clone: Its specificity is not known.

Generated by immunoSEQ multiplex PCR, the TCRdb table keeps only in-frame clones and is missing some. The sample includes some 47,000 clones, 75% to 85% of them seen just once. Tumor or blood genomic DNA was sequenced, with inputs of about 600 ng to 6,004 ng. V lost 3 bases to trimming and J lost 3 bases; unmatched junction nucleotides: 3. Germline V gene sequence: CDR1 SGHRS, CDR2 YFSETQ. The CDR3 length is 15 residues. This rearrangement joins TRBV5-1 to TRBJ2-2; TRBD2 agrees at 9 bases. The sequenced sample was PBMCs, obtained before anti-PD-1 treatment. This TCR derives from a human donor with basal cell carcinoma. The CDR3 loop reads CASSSIAGDTGELFF. The CDR3 DNA is TGCGCCAGCAGCTCAATAGCGGGGGACACCGGGGAGCTGTTTTTT.